This T cell receptor beta chain was recovered during a study of blood T cell repertoires in COVID-19. Overall study: The cDNA or gDNA used as material had been derived from T cells, B-cell-depleted T cells, or PBMCs.

Ages ranged from about 18 to 89 years, with residence in about 24 US areas. Cohorts were determined from participant-reported clinical history. What the recovered Cohort 3 donors had was two negative PCRs, clearance, or symptom resolution. Here immunoSEQ multiplex PCR was the method, and the copy in TCRdb shows in-frame clones only, minus some. The data show about 300,000 clones, 75% to 95% seen once. The receptor was derived from a woman in her twenties or thirties who had recovered from COVID-19. The sample consisted of PBMCs or T cells enriched from blood (not recorded which).

CDR3 amino acids: CASQGTSGSSYNEQFF. CDR3 DNA: TGTGCCAGTCAAGGGACTAGCGGGAGCTCCTACAATGAGCAGTTCTTC. J is TRBJ2-1 and V is TRBV19; 14 positions agree with TRBD2. V lost 8 bases and J lost 0; bases outside the gene matches: 3. Germline CDR1 is LNHDA and CDR2 is SQIVND (reference sequence). The length of the CDR3 is 16 residues.